The T cell receptor beta chain described here comes from a study of T cell repertoires in cytomegalovirus infection. This clonotype was counted only a few times. Its antigen is undetermined. V shed 5 bases, J shed 3 bases, and the junction held 7 bases outside the gene matches. The CDR3 runs to 15 residues. Germline V CDR1 and CDR2: MDHEN, SYDVKM. TCRdb reprocessed the reads with MiXCR, giving one entry per CDR3 protein. Counted here are about 500,000 distinct CDR3 sequences, around 35% occurring once; the ten biggest clones make up about 17%. The input for sequencing was cultured PBMCs, taken from culture after CMV antigen stimulation. This TCR was recovered from a human donor in good health (CMV status not recorded). Some clones in this sample may be carry-over from other donors' samples. The V call is TRBV28, the J call TRBJ2-7; 10 nucleotides align to TRBD1. The CDR3 region is CASSIRQGAIYEQYF. The CDR3 DNA is TGTGCCAGCAGTATCCGACAGGGGGCGATCTACGAGCAGTACTTC. The variable domain in full, with the rest retrieved from reference TRBV28 and TRBJ2-7, is DVKVTQSSRYLVKRTGEKVFLECVQDMDHENMFWYRQDPGLGLRLIYFSYDVKMKEKGDIPEGYSVSREKKERFSLILESASTNQTSMYLCASSIRQGAIYEQYFGPGTRLTVT.